This T cell receptor (beta chain) is from a study of shared clonotypes between healthy human individuals. Germline V gives CDR1 SEHNR, CDR2 FQNEAQ (reference sequence). The CDR3 is 14 residues long. The V gene end was trimmed by 5 bases and the J gene end by 2 bases; junction bases not matched to a gene: 4. Libraries were prepared by immunoSEQ multiplex PCR; TCRdb keeps only in-frame clonotypes and omits some of them. The sample shows about 1,800,000 clones, less than 95% of them seen only once. In regard to this clone: The same CDR3 also results from other DNA sequences found in this sample.

CD8 cells regarded as naive lacked CD45RO, were positively chosen for CCR7, and omitted terminally differentiated effector memory CD45RA+ cells. Donation came from healthy HIV-negative adults that had no recent acute infections or vaccinations. The chain carries TRBV7-9 and TRBJ2-7; 9 positions match TRBD1. The origin of this receptor is a man between 18 and 35 years old in good health. Sequenced sample: naive CD8+ T cells sorted from blood. The CDR3 coding sequence is TGTGCCAGCAGCCCGGGACAGGGTCCCTACGAGCAGTACTTC. This gives the protein CASSPGQGPYEQYF.